This TCR beta chain stems from a study of persistence of HIV-infected CD4 T cells. Looking at the study overall: Median time on suppressive ART was seven to nine years.

Cells were stimulated nonspecifically with anti-CD3/anti-CD28 magnetic beads. Sorting of responding CD4+ T cells relied on upregulated CD40 ligand together with CD69. The CDR3 is 18 residues long. Trimming took 3 bases from V and 0 from J; bases not matched to a gene: 13. The germline gives CDR1 SGDLS, CDR2 YYNGEE. Sequencing used immunoSEQ version 4 in survey mode. Template was genomic DNA at 10 ng/uL, with up to roughly 1 ug used per sample. Only in-frame clones appear in the TCRdb table, and some are missing; sequencing was by immunoSEQ multiplex PCR. The sample records about 46,000 clones, 85% to 90% being singletons. Findings of the study overall: Degenerate expanded CDR3beta sequences were enriched among CMV- and Gag-responding cells.

Comment on this clone: The antigen remains undetermined.

This TCR was sampled from an adult woman with HIV who was CMV-seropositive. The chain has TRBV9 and TRBJ2-3; 7 nucleotides agree with TRBD2. Sequences were derived from CD4+ T cells sorted from PBMCs after roughly 18-hour stimulation, sampled from a patient who received antiretroviral therapy. CDR3 protein: CASSARKTSPPSTDTQYF. CDR3 DNA: TGTGCCAGCAGCGCCCGAAAGACTAGCCCTCCTAGCACAGATACGCAGTATTTT.